The rows below give T cell receptor beta chains drawn from one sample of a study of blood T cell repertoires in COVID-19. Some clones are missing from TCRdb's copy, which holds only in-frame ones; the method was immunoSEQ multiplex PCR. The data show roughly 430,000 clones, 88% seen once. Material for sequencing was PBMCs or T cells enriched from blood (not recorded which). These receptors were taken from a middle-aged woman with acute COVID-19. The conserved cysteine and the conserved F or W are not part of the CDR3 here. The order of the fields is V gene, D gene, CDR3 protein. A D gene is named only where the DNA matches it firmly.

V gene: TRBV12-5
D gene: TRBD1
CDR3 protein: ASGPDRGEAF

V gene: TRBV6-6
D gene: TRBD1
CDR3 protein: ASILTGGQGGNEQF

V gene: TRBV6-5
D gene: .
CDR3 protein: ASTNRGWGYT

V gene: TRBV15
D gene: TRBD1
CDR3 protein: ATSRGQGPNTGELF

V gene: TRBV5-1
D gene: .
CDR3 protein: ASVLPGGIVSYEQY

V gene: TRBV7-8
D gene: .
CDR3 protein: ASSLVTSARGYQPQH

V gene: TRBV24-1
D gene: TRBD1
CDR3 protein: ATNCPRQGPGNTIY

V gene: TRBV30
D gene: TRBD1
CDR3 protein: AWSADRGSQPQH

V gene: TRBV12-3/TRBV12-4
D gene: .
CDR3 protein: ASTRGHSYEQY

V gene: TRBV18
D gene: TRBD1
CDR3 protein: ASSPRTGGENTIY

V gene: TRBV2
D gene: .
CDR3 protein: GRTRDTEY

V gene: TRBV5-1
D gene: .
CDR3 protein: ASSSWTESPLH

V gene: TRBV4-1
D gene: .
CDR3 protein: ASSQEVRFNQPQH

V gene: TRBV29-1
D gene: TRBD1
CDR3 protein: SAGQGSMYEQY

V gene: TRBV3-1/TRBV3-2
D gene: .
CDR3 protein: ASSQIPPTATQY

V gene: TRBV5-1
D gene: .
CDR3 protein: ASSSPLQGTYEQY

V gene: TRBV9
D gene: TRBD1
CDR3 protein: ASSPRDSYYGYT

V gene: TRBV15
D gene: .
CDR3 protein: ATRAAEFDPRPQH

V gene: TRBV4-1
D gene: TRBD2
CDR3 protein: ASSQGRGIGTDTQY

V gene: TRBV7-8
D gene: TRBD1
CDR3 protein: ASSSGQGGGNQPQH

V gene: TRBV19
D gene: TRBD1
CDR3 protein: ASSPGGQTNSPLH

V gene: TRBV5-1
D gene: .
CDR3 protein: ASSLGDSGNTIY

V gene: TRBV5-4
D gene: .
CDR3 protein: ASSLRGGFTNEQF

V gene: TRBV5-1
D gene: .
CDR3 protein: ASSLRRDTVYTEAF

V gene: TRBV6-5
D gene: .
CDR3 protein: ASSSRTVTYEQY

V gene: TRBV5-1
D gene: TRBD2
CDR3 protein: ASSLYTSGGNNEQF

V gene: TRBV5-1
D gene: .
CDR3 protein: ASSLGAGRGTDTQY

V gene: TRBV15
D gene: .
CDR3 protein: ATSRDVGGETVDTEAF

V gene: TRBV7-2
D gene: .
CDR3 protein: ASSPTTGPRSGANVLT

V gene: TRBV5-5
D gene: .
CDR3 protein: ASSLSGSYNSPLH

V gene: TRBV24-1
D gene: .
CDR3 protein: ATSGETETQY

V gene: TRBV5-1
D gene: TRBD1
CDR3 protein: ASSTGTGNTEAF

V gene: TRBV18
D gene: .
CDR3 protein: ASSPQSRVNGNTIY

V gene: TRBV5-1
D gene: TRBD1
CDR3 protein: ASSLGQGTQPQH

V gene: TRBV10-2
D gene: TRBD1
CDR3 protein: ASSGTGGPYNYGYT

V gene: TRBV5-6
D gene: .
CDR3 protein: ASSYLGANVNTEAF

V gene: TRBV7-8
D gene: TRBD1
CDR3 protein: ASSLGQGDETQY

V gene: TRBV7-6
D gene: TRBD1
CDR3 protein: ASSPGQGYEQF

V gene: TRBV7-2
D gene: TRBD2
CDR3 protein: ASSFGTSVVGIEQY

V gene: TRBV30
D gene: .
CDR3 protein: AWSGGGSVQF